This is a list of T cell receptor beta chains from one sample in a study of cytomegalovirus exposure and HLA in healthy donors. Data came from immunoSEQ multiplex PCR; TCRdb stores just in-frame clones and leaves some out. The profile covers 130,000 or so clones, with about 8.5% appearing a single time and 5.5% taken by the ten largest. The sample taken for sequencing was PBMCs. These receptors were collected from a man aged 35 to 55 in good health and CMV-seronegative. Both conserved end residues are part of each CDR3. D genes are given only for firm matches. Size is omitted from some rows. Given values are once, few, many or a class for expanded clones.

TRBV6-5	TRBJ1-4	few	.	CASSYSRRTNEKLFF	TGTGCCAGCAGTTACTCGAGGCGGACTAATGAAAAACTGTTTTTT
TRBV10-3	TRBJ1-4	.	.	CAITSGLREKLFF	TGTGCCATCACTTCAGGGTTGAGGGAAAAACTGTTTTTT
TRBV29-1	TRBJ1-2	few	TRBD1	CSTGQGAGGYTF	TGCAGCACAGGACAGGGGGCGGGTGGCTACACCTTC
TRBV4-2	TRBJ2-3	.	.	CASTGSTDTQYF	TGTGCCAGCACGGGGTCCACAGATACGCAGTATTTT
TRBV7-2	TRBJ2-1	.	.	CASSPRKNEQFF	TGTGCCAGCAGTCCTAGGAAAAATGAGCAGTTCTTC
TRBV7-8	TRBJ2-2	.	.	CASSSKNTGELFF	TGTGCCAGCAGCTCCAAGAACACCGGGGAGCTGTTTTTT
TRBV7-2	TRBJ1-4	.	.	CASSAPPSEKLFF	TGTGCCAGCAGCGCGCCGCCATCTGAAAAACTGTTTTTT
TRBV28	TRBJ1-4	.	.	CASSSGQGYEKLFF	TGTGCCAGCAGTTCCGGACAAGGATATGAAAAACTGTTTTTT
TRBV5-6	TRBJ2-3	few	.	CASSTLRTQYF	TGTGCCAGCAGCACCCTGAGGACGCAGTATTTT
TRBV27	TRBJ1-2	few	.	CASKNPGVGDYGYTF	TGTGCCAGCAAAAATCCAGGGGTGGGTGACTATGGCTACACCTTC
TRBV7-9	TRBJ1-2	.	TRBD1	CASSQAADRGRHYGYTF	TGTGCCAGCAGCCAAGCAGCTGACAGGGGGCGCCACTATGGCTACACCTTC
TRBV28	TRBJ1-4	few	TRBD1	CASSLGGRGLEKLFF	TGTGCCAGCAGTTTAGGGGGCAGGGGGCTTGAAAAACTGTTTTTT
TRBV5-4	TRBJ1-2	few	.	CASSLGGRGDYGYTF	TGTGCCAGCAGCTTGGGGGGCAGGGGTGACTATGGCTACACCTTC
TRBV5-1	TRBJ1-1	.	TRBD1	CASSPWDRENTEAFF	TGCGCCAGCAGCCCCTGGGACAGAGAGAACACTGAAGCTTTCTTT
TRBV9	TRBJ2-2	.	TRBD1	CASSVSGGGFDGELFF	TGTGCCAGCAGCGTGTCAGGGGGTGGTTTCGACGGGGAGCTGTTTTTT
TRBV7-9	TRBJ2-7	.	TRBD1	CASSPWDRGKYEQYF	TGTGCCAGCAGCCCTTGGGACAGGGGCAAGTACGAGCAGTACTTC
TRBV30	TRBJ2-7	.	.	CAWSVGGAYEQYF	TGTGCCTGGAGTGTAGGGGGGGCCTACGAGCAGTACTTC
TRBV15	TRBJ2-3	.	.	CATSRDSASTDTQYF	TGTGCCACCAGCAGAGATAGCGCTAGCACAGATACGCAGTATTTT
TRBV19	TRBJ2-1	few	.	CASGQTVTFNNEQFF	TGTGCCAGTGGACAGACAGTTACCTTCAACAATGAGCAGTTCTTC
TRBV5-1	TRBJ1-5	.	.	CASSLFPNQPQHF	TGCGCCAGCAGCTTGTTTCCAAATCAGCCCCAGCATTTT
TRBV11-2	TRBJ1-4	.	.	CASSLVGGRVEKLFF	TGTGCCAGCAGCTTAGTAGGAGGTCGGGTCGAAAAACTGTTTTTT
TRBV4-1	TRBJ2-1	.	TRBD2	CASSLLAGGPGNEQFF	TGCGCCAGCAGCCTCTTAGCGGGGGGGCCGGGTAATGAGCAGTTCTTC
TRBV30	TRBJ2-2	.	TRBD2	CAWSVLAGRGGELFF	TGTGCCTGGAGTGTATTAGCGGGGAGGGGCGGGGAGCTGTTTTTT
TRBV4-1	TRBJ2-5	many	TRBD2	CASSRGAGGGETQYF	TGCGCCAGCAGCCGAGGAGCGGGGGGCGGAGAGACCCAGTACTTC
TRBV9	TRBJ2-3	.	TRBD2	CASSVVGLAGTDTQYF	TGTGCCAGCAGCGTAGTAGGGCTAGCGGGCACAGATACGCAGTATTTT
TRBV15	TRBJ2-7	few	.	CATSRPGDSYEQYF	TGTGCCACCAGCAGACCGGGGGACTCCTACGAGCAGTACTTC
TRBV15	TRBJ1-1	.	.	CATSITRDTEAFF	TGTGCCACCAGCATTACCCGGGACACTGAAGCTTTCTTT
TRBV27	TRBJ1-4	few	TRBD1	CASSPGQRNEKLFF	TGTGCCAGCAGCCCGGGACAGAGAAATGAAAAACTGTTTTTT
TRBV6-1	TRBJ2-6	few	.	CASSVLSSGANVLTF	TGTGCCAGCAGTGTTCTGAGCTCTGGGGCCAACGTCCTGACTTTC
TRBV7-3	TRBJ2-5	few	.	CARSLDVGENQYF	TGTGCCAGAAGCTTAGATGTTGGAGAGAACCAGTACTTC
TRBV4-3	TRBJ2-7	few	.	CASSQEHNRRLYEQYF	TGCGCCAGCAGCCAAGAGCATAACCGTAGACTTTACGAGCAGTACTTC
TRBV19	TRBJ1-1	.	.	CASSMGGTEAFF	TGTGCCAGTAGTATGGGGGGCACTGAAGCTTTCTTT
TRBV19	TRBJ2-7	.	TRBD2	CASSNPGLAYEQYF	TGTGCCAGTAGTAACCCAGGACTAGCCTACGAGCAGTACTTC
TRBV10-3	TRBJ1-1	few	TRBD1	CAIGYGTATRNYEAFF	TGTGCCATCGGTTATGGGACAGCCACGCGGAACTATGAAGCTTTCTTT
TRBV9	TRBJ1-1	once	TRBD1	CASSLGQGLGNTEAFF	TGTGCCAGCAGCTTGGGACAGGGATTAGGGAACACTGAAGCTTTCTTT
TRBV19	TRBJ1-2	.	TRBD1	CASSIMGGSRGRAGYTF	TGTGCCAGTAGTATTATGGGGGGGTCCAGGGGGCGAGCTGGCTACACCTTC
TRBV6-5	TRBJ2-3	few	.	CARSNGVTDKQYF	TGTGCCAGAAGCAACGGTGTCACAGATAAGCAGTATTTT
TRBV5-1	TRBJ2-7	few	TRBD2	CASSLASGGLYEQYF	TGCGCCAGCAGCTTGGCTAGCGGGGGCCTCTACGAGCAGTACTTC
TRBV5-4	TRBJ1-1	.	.	CASSLGWPGKNTEAFF	TGTGCCAGCAGCTTGGGATGGCCCGGGAAGAACACTGAAGCTTTCTTT
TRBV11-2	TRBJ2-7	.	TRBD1	CASSLGTGVHEQYF	TGTGCCAGCAGCTTAGGGACAGGTGTCCACGAGCAGTACTTC
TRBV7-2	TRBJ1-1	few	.	CASSLAPGVTEAFF	TGTGCCAGCAGTTTAGCGCCGGGGGTTACTGAAGCTTTCTTT
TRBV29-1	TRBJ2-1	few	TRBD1	CSVEDMTGAFYNEQFF	TGCAGCGTTGAAGATATGACAGGGGCTTTCTACAATGAGCAGTTCTTC
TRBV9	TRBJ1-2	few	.	CASSVANSWRAGYTF	TGTGCCAGCAGCGTAGCTAATTCTTGGAGGGCTGGCTACACCTTC
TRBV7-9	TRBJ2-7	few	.	CASSTWTDYEQYF	TGTGCCAGCAGCACGTGGACAGACTACGAGCAGTACTTC
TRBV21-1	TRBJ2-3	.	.	CASSKEFCRDF	TGTGCCAGCAGCAAAGAATTCTGCCGGGATTTT
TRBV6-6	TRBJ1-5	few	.	CASSPTGLSNQPQHF	TGTGCCAGCAGCCCAACAGGGTTGAGCAATCAGCCCCAGCATTTT
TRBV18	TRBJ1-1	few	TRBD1	CASSEGAVNTEAFF	TGTGCCAGCTCAGAGGGGGCGGTGAACACTGAAGCTTTCTTT
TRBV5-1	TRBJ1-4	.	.	CASSGWTVSNEKLFF	TGCGCCAGCAGCGGGTGGACAGTTTCGAATGAAAAACTGTTTTTT
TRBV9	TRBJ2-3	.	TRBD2	CASAAGGITDTQYF	TGTGCCAGCGCCGCGGGGGGCATTACAGATACGCAGTATTTT
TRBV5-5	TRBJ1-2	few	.	CASSLEGQGLYGYTF	TGTGCCAGCAGCTTGGAAGGGCAGGGGCTATACGGCTACACCTTC
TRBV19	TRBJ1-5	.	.	CASMGLRDWQPQHF	TGTGCCAGTATGGGACTCAGGGATTGGCAGCCCCAGCATTTT
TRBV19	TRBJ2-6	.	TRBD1	CASRPGTGGSGANVLTF	TGTGCCAGTAGGCCCGGGACAGGGGGCTCTGGGGCCAACGTCCTGACTTTC
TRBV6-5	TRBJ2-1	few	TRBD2	CASKGLAAHNEQFF	TGTGCCAGCAAGGGGCTAGCGGCCCACAATGAGCAGTTCTTC
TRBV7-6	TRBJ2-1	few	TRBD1	CASSSLQGNEQFF	TGTGCCAGCAGCTCATTACAGGGGAATGAGCAGTTCTTC
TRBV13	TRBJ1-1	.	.	CASSLEQEAFF	TGTGCCAGCAGCTTAGAACAGGAAGCTTTCTTT
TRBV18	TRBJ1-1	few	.	CASSPTGMTEAFF	TGTGCCAGCTCACCAACAGGGATGACTGAAGCTTTCTTT